The clone carrying this TCR beta chain was observed many times. The data belong to a study of neurological immune-mediated disorders. The sorted libraries started from 1 million CD4+ or CD8+ T cells. V lost 0 bases, J lost 6 bases, and 8 bases lay in between. Germline CDR1 is SGDLS and CDR2 is YYNGEE. The CDR3 loop spans 13 amino acids. A single record per CDR3 protein comes from TCRdb applying MiXCR to the 5' RACE reads. Among about 38,000 distinct CDR3 sequences listed, 6% to 7.5% were seen once. The chain carries TRBV9 and TRBJ2-3; no reliable D call. The origin of this receptor is a man in his fifties or sixties in good health. The sample consisted of CD4+ T cells from blood. As DNA, the CDR3 is TGTGCCAGCAGCGTAGGATTGGCGGATACGCAGTATTTT. Translated, it gives CASSVGLADTQYF.